Following are 9 T cell receptor beta chains from one sample sequenced in a study of memory CD4+ T cells and cytomegalovirus serostatus (dated by TCRdb to about 2019). A FACSAria II was used to sort memory CD4+ T cells, defined as single viable CD3+CD4+CD8-CD45RO+ cells. Libraries came from the immunoSEQ multiplex PCR assay. This is the immuneACCESS table as TCRdb keeps it, with only in-frame sequences that have V and J called. A part of the clones is gone; compared with another copy, unresolved V genes explain less than half, and the rest is unexplained. The table for this sample lists about 61,000 clones; more than 75% of them were counted only once. The ten largest clonotypes hold roughly 0.95% of the sample. The sample consisted of memory CD4+ T cells from blood. These receptor sequences come from an adult in good health and CMV-seronegative.

V usage is TRBV2 and J usage is TRBJ2-3; 7 bases match TRBD2. J lost 1 base, V lost 3 bases, and 7 bases had no gene match. Germline V gives CDR1 SNHLY, CDR2 FYNNEI. This CDR3 has 16 amino acids. CDR3 loop: CASSEGGMRGTDTQYF. Here the CDR3 DNA reads TGTGCCAGCAGTGAGGGGGGGATGAGGGGCACAGATACGCAGTATTTT. Filled out from reference TRBV2 and TRBJ2-3, the complete variable domain reads EPEVTQTPSHQVTQMGQEVILRCVPISNHLYFYWYRQILGQKVEFLVSFYNNEISEKSEIFDDQFSVERPDGSNFTLKIRSTKLEDSAMYFCASSEGGMRGTDTQYFGPGTRLTVL.

This sequence joins TRBV9 and TRBJ1-2; D may be TRBD1 (5 bases). In germline, CDR1 is SGDLS, CDR2 YYNGEE. The CDR3 length is 15 residues. The germline V and J ends were trimmed by 0 bases and 4 bases, with 13 bases remaining between them. The CDR3 DNA follows: TGTGCCAGCAGCGTAGAGGGCAGGGCAATCTATGGCTACACCTTC. Amino acids: CASSVEGRAIYGYTF.

In regard to this clone: Other DNA sequences in this specimen translate into the identical CDR3. The chain carries TRBV7-9 and TRBJ1-1; D gene ambiguous. V lost 5 bases and J lost 1, with 14 bases in between. Germline assignment: CDR1 SEHNR and CDR2 FQNEAQ (reference sequence). The CDR3 is 15 amino acids. CDR3 amino acids: CASSMMASPNTEAFF. In DNA form, the CDR3 reads TGTGCCAGCAGCATGATGGCCAGTCCGAACACTGAAGCTTTCTTT. Based on the CDR3 plus reference TRBV7-9 and TRBJ1-1, the full variable domain is DTGVSQNPRHKITKRGQNVTFRCDPISEHNRLYWYRQTLGQGPEFLTYFQNEAQLEKSRLLSDRFSAERPKGSFSTLEIQRTEQGDSAMYLCASSMMASPNTEAFFGQGTRLTVV.

The chain has TRBV7-8 and TRBJ1-5; D is undetermined. The CDR3 runs 15 residues. The germline V gene has CDR1 SGHVS and CDR2 FQNEAQ. With 3 bases removed from V and 1 base from J, the gap between germline ends came to 10 bases. CDR3 in amino acids: CASSFEGASNQPQHF. CDR3 DNA sequence: TGTGCCAGCAGCTTTGAGGGTGCGAGCAATCAGCCCCAGCATTTT.

This clone was seen more than once but under ten times. The genes are TRBV19 and TRBJ1-1; D ambiguous. The germline V and J ends were trimmed by 4 bases and 1 base, with 13 bases remaining between them. CDR1 and CDR2 from the germline V gene are LNHDA and SQIVND (reference sequence). The CDR3 length is 15 residues. CDR3 residues: CASSRGRRPNTEAFF. The DNA for the CDR3 is TGTGCCAGTAGTAGAGGACGGAGACCGAACACTGAAGCTTTCTTT.

This CDR3 reads CASSPPWVRNSPNTEAFF. CDR3 coding DNA: TGTGCCAGCAGCCCTCCGTGGGTCAGGAATAGCCCCAACACTGAAGCTTTCTTT. The genes are TRBV11-3 and TRBJ1-1; D ambiguous. This CDR3 comprises 18 residues. Looked up from germline, CDR1 is SGHNT and CDR2 is YENEEA. V dropped 5 bases and J dropped 2 bases, with 24 bases sitting between them.

The J gene is TRBJ1-2, the V gene TRBV9; D is uncertain. CDR3 length: 13 amino acids. Per the germline V gene, CDR1 is SGDLS and CDR2 is YYNGEE. Trimming removed 3 bases from V and 8 bases from J, with 14 bases in between. The CDR3 loop reads CASSASRAGGYTF. For the CDR3, the DNA is TGTGCCAGCAGCGCCAGTCGGGCGGGAGGCTACACCTTC.

The chain combines TRBV19 with TRBJ2-3, with D tentatively TRBD1 (5 bases). The CDR3 contains 16 residues. Germline-derived CDR1 and CDR2 are LNHDA and SQIVND (reference sequence). Trimming left V 4 bases short and J 2 bases short, with 16 bases between. In DNA, the CDR3 is TGTGCCAGTAGTACCCAGTCCGGCGGACACACAGATACGCAGTATTTT. The encoded protein is CASSTQSGGHTDTQYF.

The chain has TRBV4-1 and TRBJ1-1; D is uncertain. Germline CDR1 MGHRA, CDR2 YSYEKL. The CDR3 consists of 15 residues. V was shortened by 4 bases and J by 6 bases, with 18 bases between the two germline ends. The CDR3 loop reads CASSPELAARAEAFF. The DNA for the CDR3 is TGCGCCAGCAGCCCCGAGCTTGCCGCGAGGGCTGAAGCTTTCTTT.